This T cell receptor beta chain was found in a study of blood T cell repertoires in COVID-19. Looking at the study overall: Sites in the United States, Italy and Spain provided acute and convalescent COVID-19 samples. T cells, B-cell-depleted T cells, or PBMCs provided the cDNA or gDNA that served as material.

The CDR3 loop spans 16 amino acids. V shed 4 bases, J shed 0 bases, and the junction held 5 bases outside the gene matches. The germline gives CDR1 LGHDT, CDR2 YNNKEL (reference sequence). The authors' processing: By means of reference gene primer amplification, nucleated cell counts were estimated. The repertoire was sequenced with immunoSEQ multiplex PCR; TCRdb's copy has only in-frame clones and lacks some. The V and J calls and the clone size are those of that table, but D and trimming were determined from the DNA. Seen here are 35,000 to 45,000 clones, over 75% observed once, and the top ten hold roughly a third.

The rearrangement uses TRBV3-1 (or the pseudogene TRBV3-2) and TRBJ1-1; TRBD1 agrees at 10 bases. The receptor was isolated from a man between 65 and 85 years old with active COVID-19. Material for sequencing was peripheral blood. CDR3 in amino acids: CASSPGDRGLNTEAFF. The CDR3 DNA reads TGTGCCAGCAGCCCAGGGGACAGGGGTCTGAACACTGAAGCTTTCTTT.